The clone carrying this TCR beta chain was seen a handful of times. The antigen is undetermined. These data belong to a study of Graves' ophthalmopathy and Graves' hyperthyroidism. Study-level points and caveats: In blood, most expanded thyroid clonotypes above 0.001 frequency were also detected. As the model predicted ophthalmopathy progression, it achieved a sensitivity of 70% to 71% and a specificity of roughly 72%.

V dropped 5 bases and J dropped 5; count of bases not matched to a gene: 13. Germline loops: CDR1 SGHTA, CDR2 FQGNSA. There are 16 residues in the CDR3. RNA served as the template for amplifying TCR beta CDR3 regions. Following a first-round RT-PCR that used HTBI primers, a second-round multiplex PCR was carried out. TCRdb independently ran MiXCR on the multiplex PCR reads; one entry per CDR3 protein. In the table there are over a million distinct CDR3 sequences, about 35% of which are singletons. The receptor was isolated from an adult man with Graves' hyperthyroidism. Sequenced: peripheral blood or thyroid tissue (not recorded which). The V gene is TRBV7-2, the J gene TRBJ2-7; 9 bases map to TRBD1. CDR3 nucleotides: TGTGCCAGCAGCAAATCACCCGGGACAGGGATCAACGAGCAGTACTTC. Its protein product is CASSKSPGTGINEQYF.